This TCR beta chain was retrieved from a study of blood T cells in healthy people across ages. Broader study findings: Researchers deemed the diversity estimates from one million T cells underestimates. Naive T cell percentage showed a strong correlation with TCR beta diversity. Long-lived donors carried more naive CD4+ cells and greater diversity than aged donors.

This clonotype was seen a few times. What it binds is unknown. One end of the junction fails to match germline, which may point to a read error. For the second PCR, which ran for 7 to 11 cycles, a sample-barcoded 5' primer and a J-beta primer mix were used. TCRdb independently ran MiXCR on the 5' RACE reads; one entry per CDR3 protein. The sample has approximately 800,000 distinct CDR3 sequences, around a quarter seen once; the top ten hold approximately 4%. Each sample yielded at least 6 million isolated PBMCs. CDR1 and CDR2 (germline): KGHDR, SFDVKD. The CDR3 covers 17 residues. This sample was shared with a second study, whose subject was T cells of mothers and their children.

Source material: blood. The rearrangement uses TRBV24-1 and TRBJ2-1; 9 bases are a match to TRBD1. The receptor was isolated from a boy between 10 and 17 years old in good health. As DNA, the CDR3 is TGTGCCACCTGTGAGCCCCCGGTTGGGACAGGGTTGGATGAGCAGTTCTTC. Protein: CATCEPPVGTGLDEQFF.